The rows below give T cell receptor beta chains drawn from one sample of a study of CD8+CD57+ T cells in acquired aplastic anemia. TCRdb independently ran MiXCR on the reads; one entry per CDR3 protein. Found here are 150,000 to 200,000 distinct CDR3 sequences, roughly 50% of them singletons; the top ten hold around 2%. Sequenced: sorted CD4+, CD8+, or CD8+CD57+ T cells (not recorded which) from PBMCs. These TCRs come from a human donor with aplastic anemia. The CDR3 runs from the conserved cysteine through the conserved F or W.

v_call cdr3_aa
TRBV6-1 CASSVFRQTQETQYF
TRBV20-1 CSAFSGTSAYEQYF
TRBV12-3/TRBV12-4 CASSPSGGGVGQPQHF
TRBV7-2 CASTPAGGETQYF
TRBV18 CASSPQGRTGEQYF
TRBV29-1 CSVEGQGSGNTIYF
TRBV3-1 CASSQSRPNEQFF
TRBV7-9 CASSFAGPDQPQHF
TRBV5-4 CAMKDSLIADTQYF
TRBV7-2 CASSSRRLDRAPYF
TRBV7-2 CASSLALASGWDGGQYF
TRBV20-1 CSAWTDRPYTDTQYF